Listed here are 16 T cell receptor beta chains from one sample, sequenced in a study of regulatory T cells in long-lasting Graves disease. Regarding time point: newly diagnosed GD, antithyroid drugs for less than 3 months. Preparation of the TCR library used RNA extracted from PBMCs. For TCR beta, libraries came from iRepertoire HTBI primers and Arm-PCR of CDR3 regions. TCRdb redid the calling of the multiplex PCR reads with MiXCR, one entry per CDR3 protein. This table has 520,000 or so distinct CDR3 sequences, approximately 12% appearing once. These records were also assigned to another study, of T cells in Graves' hyperthyroidism and ophthalmopathy.

The specimen comprised peripheral blood mononuclear cells (PBMCs), sampled at new diagnosis, from a patient treated with antithyroid drugs. These receptors were collected from a woman under 40 with Graves disease.

This clonotype showed up just a few times. Just one base apart from a much larger clone, this may be a read error. Without the conserved terminal phenylalanine or tryptophan, this CDR3 likely stems from a read error. The chain employs TRBV11-2 and TRBJ2-5; D is possibly TRBD2 (7 bases). The V end was cut by 5 bases, the J end by 6 bases, with 16 bases between. Germline V gene data show CDR1 as SGHAT and CDR2 as FQNNGV. The CDR3 runs 14 residues. The CDR3 coding sequence is TGTGCCAGCAGCACCAGTAGGGGGGGCAAGACCCAGTACTCC. The encoded protein is CASSTSRGGKTQYS.

Many counts were recorded for this clonotype. The chain carries TRBV30 and TRBJ1-1; 7 nucleotides align to TRBD1. Germline CDR1 GTSNPN, CDR2 SVGIG (reference sequence). The CDR3 extends over 18 amino acids. V shed 6 bases, J shed 0 bases, and the junction held 19 bases outside the gene matches. Here the CDR3 DNA reads TGTGCCTGCCATCAAACGTTGGGACAGCGCGTTATGAACACTGAAGCTTTCTTT. It yields the protein CACHQTLGQRVMNTEAFF.

The chain joins TRBV6-1 to TRBJ2-2; D gene unclear. The germline V and J ends were trimmed by 10 bases and 6 bases, with 21 bases remaining between them. The CDR3 length is 15 residues. Germline values: CDR1 MNHNS, CDR2 SASEGT. Here the CDR3 reads CATSPDGGFSGELFF. CDR3 in DNA: TGTGCCACCTCACCTGATGGTGGGTTTTCCGGGGAGCTGTTTTTT.

This clonotype showed up many times. Sequence at one end of the junction differs from germline and may be a read error. The chain employs TRBV7-9 and TRBJ2-7, with 7 bases identical to TRBD1. Looked up from germline, CDR1 is SEHNR and CDR2 is FQNEAQ (reference sequence). The CDR3 spans 13 residues. Here the CDR3 reads CASSHGQVDEQYF. DNA for the CDR3: TGTGCCAGCAGCCACGGACAGGTTGACGAACAGTACTTC.

This clonotype was seen many times. CDR3 region: CASSWGLAGVNEQFF. DNA for the CDR3: TGTGCCAGCAGTTGGGGACTAGCGGGAGTCAATGAGCAGTTCTTC. The chain couples TRBV28 to TRBJ2-1; TRBD2 matches 14 bases. The germline V gene has CDR1 MDHEN and CDR2 SYDVKM. There are 15 residues in the CDR3. Trimming removed 4 bases from V and 6 bases from J; junction bases left unmatched: 2.

This clonotype turned up a few times. CDR3 nucleotides: TGTGCCAGCAGTTCAGCCGACCGAGAGCAGTTCTTC. Amino acid sequence: CASSSADREQFF. The rearrangement uses TRBV27 and TRBJ2-1; D is uncertain. This CDR3 is 12 amino acids long. V lost 4 bases, J lost 10 bases, and 11 bases lay in between. CDR1 and CDR2 (germline): MNHEY, SMNVEV (reference sequence).

The table lists this clonotype with many counts. The V gene is TRBV20-1, the J gene TRBJ1-5, with 7 bases fitting TRBD1. The CDR3 loop spans 15 amino acids. J lost 5 bases, V lost 0 bases, and 7 bases had no gene match. Per the germline V gene, CDR1 is DFQATT and CDR2 is SNEGSKA (reference sequence). Here the CDR3 DNA reads TGCAGTGCTAGAGACAGAAGGACAGGAGATCAGCCCCAGCATTTT. It is translated as CSARDRRTGDQPQHF.

V is TRBV20-1 and J is TRBJ1-2, with 7 nucleotides matching TRBD1. V gave up 2 bases and J gave up 6 bases; unmatched junction bases: 0. The CDR3 has 11 residues. CDR1 is DFQATT, CDR2 SNEGSKA, per germline (reference sequence). The CDR3 DNA reads as TGCAGTGCTAGACAGGGGGATGGCTACACCTTC. As protein: CSARQGDGYTF.

This clonotype was seen ten or more times. The chain combines TRBV2 with TRBJ2-2; weak D call: TRBD2 (6 bases). CDR1 and CDR2 (germline): SNHLY, FYNNEI. V was pared by 4 bases and J by 6 bases, with 12 bases between. The CDR3 length is 14 residues. The CDR3 DNA reads TGTGCCAGCAGTGGGCAGGGAGGTGCCGGGGAGCTGTTTTTT. It is translated as CASSGQGGAGELFF. The full variable domain, rest sourced from reference TRBV2 and TRBJ2-2, is EPEVTQTPSHQVTQMGQEVILRCVPISNHLYFYWYRQILGQKVEFLVSFYNNEISEKSEIFDDQFSVERPDGSNFTLKIRSTKLEDSAMYFCASSGQGGAGELFFGEGSRLTVL.

Only a few counts were recorded for this clonotype. J is TRBJ1-5 and V is TRBV20-1, with a possible D match to TRBD1 (6 bases). Germline loops: CDR1 DFQATT, CDR2 SNEGSKA (reference sequence). V gave up 5 bases and J gave up 0 bases, with 17 bases separating them. CDR3 size: 16 residues. The CDR3 DNA follows: TGCAGTGCTCACACCGGGACACCTTATAGCAATCAGCCCCAGCATTTT. This gives the protein CSAHTGTPYSNQPQHF.

The table lists this clonotype with many counts. The chain employs TRBV12-3 or TRBV12-4 and TRBJ1-4; TRBD1 aligns across 9 bases. The CDR3 is made up of 17 amino acids. Trimming at V came to 3 bases and at J to 8 bases, leaving 13 bases not matched to a gene. CDR3 amino acids: CASSFWDRDPAEEKLFF. The CDR3 DNA is TGTGCCAGCAGTTTCTGGGACAGGGATCCCGCGGAGGAAAAACTGTTTTTT.

This clonotype has a count of ten or more. The gene calls are TRBV12-3 or TRBV12-4 and TRBJ2-1; 8 positions match TRBD1. The CDR3 extends over 14 amino acids. Trimming took 3 bases from V and 15 from J; bases not matched to a gene: 13. The CDR3 reads CASSLARGQGKTFF. CDR3 in DNA: TGTGCCAGCAGTTTGGCCCGAGGACAGGGAAAGACGTTCTTC.

This clonotype was recorded at least ten times. The chain recombines TRBV20-1 with TRBJ2-2; D ambiguous. V lost 5 bases to trimming and J lost 2 bases, with 12 bases between them. Germline assignment: CDR1 DFQATT and CDR2 SNEGSKA (reference sequence). This CDR3 has 14 residues. The DNA for the CDR3 is TGCAGTGCTCTCTATGCCGCTAACACCGGGGAGCTGTTTTTT. It is translated as CSALYAANTGELFF.

Ten or more counts support this clonotype. The chain recombines TRBV3-1 with TRBJ2-5; tentative D call: TRBD2 (5 bases). Trimming took off 1 base at V and 11 bases at J, with 14 bases between the two ends. CDR3 length equals 13 residues. CDR1 is LGHDT, CDR2 YNNKEL, per germline (reference sequence). The CDR3 DNA is TGTGCCAGCAGCCAAGGTCGGTCCGGGGAGCAGTACTTC. Amino acid sequence: CASSQGRSGEQYF.

This clonotype was found many times. The CDR3 here is CASRQQGYSYNEQFF. The DNA for the CDR3 is TGTGCCAGCAGGCAACAGGGGTACTCCTACAATGAGCAGTTCTTC. J is TRBJ2-1 and V is TRBV2; 7 bases match TRBD1. Per the germline V gene, CDR1 is SNHLY and CDR2 is FYNNEI. Trimming removed 6 bases from V and 0 bases from J; junction bases left unmatched: 5. There are 15 residues in the CDR3.

This clonotype was recorded at least ten times. The chain joins TRBV11-2 to TRBJ1-1, with D possibly being TRBD1 (6 bases). The CDR3 has 13 residues. CDR1 and CDR2 (germline): SGHAT, FQNNGV. V shed 4 bases and J shed 3 bases, with 9 bases lying between them. The CDR3 is CASSWDIYTEAFF. CDR3 sequence (DNA): TGTGCCAGCAGCTGGGACATATACACTGAAGCTTTCTTT. The whole variable domain, remainder taken from reference TRBV11-2 and TRBJ1-1, is EAGVAQSPRYKIIEKRQSVAFWCNPISGHATLYWYQQILGQGPKLLIQFQNNGVVDDSQLPKDRFSAERLKGVDSTLKIQPAKLEDSAVYLCASSWDIYTEAFFGQGTRLTVV.